This TCR beta chain was documented in a study of cytotoxic CD8 clonotypes in ibrutinib-treated CLL. Study details: Response was recorded as partial in approximately 24 patients and complete in 2; at median 68 months, approximately 15 remained remitted and some twelve had progressed.

The authors obtained 1.5 to 2.5 micrograms of genomic DNA from cryopreserved PBMCs for TCR beta libraries. Produced via immunoSEQ multiplex PCR; TCRdb's table is partial and in-frame only. The sample holds approximately 300,000 clones, 70% to 80% seen once. The CDR3 spans 13 residues. J was trimmed by 6 bases and V by 3 bases; bases with no gene match: 4. The germline CDR1 and CDR2 sequences are MDHEN and SYDVKM. Findings and limits, study-wide: Clonality went higher at ibrutinib response and then dropped back toward baseline at progression. Sampling of sustained-remission and progressing patients occurred at differing times.

Details on this clone: The target antigen is unknown.

This TCR was recovered from a human donor with chronic lymphocytic leukemia. Material: PBMCs, obtained before ibrutinib treatment. The chain is built from TRBV28 and TRBJ1-1; 7 positions agree with TRBD1. Here the CDR3 reads CASSFGTAPEAFF. CDR3 nucleotides: TGTGCCAGCAGTTTTGGGACAGCCCCTGAAGCTTTCTTT.